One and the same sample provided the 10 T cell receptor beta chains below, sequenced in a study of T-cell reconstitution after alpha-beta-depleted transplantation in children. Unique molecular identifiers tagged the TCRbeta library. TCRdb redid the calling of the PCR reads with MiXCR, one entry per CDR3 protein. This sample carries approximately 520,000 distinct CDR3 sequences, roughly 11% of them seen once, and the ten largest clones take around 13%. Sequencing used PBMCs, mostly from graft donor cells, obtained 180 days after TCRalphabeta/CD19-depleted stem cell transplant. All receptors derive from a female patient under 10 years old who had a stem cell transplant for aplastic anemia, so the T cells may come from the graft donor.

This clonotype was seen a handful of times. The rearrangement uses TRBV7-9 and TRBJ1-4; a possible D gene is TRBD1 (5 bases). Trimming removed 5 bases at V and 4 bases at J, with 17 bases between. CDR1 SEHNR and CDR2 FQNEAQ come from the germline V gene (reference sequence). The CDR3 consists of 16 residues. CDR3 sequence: CASSSTRQSLNEKLFF. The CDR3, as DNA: TGTGCCAGCAGCAGCACCCGACAGTCCCTTAATGAAAAACTGTTTTTT.

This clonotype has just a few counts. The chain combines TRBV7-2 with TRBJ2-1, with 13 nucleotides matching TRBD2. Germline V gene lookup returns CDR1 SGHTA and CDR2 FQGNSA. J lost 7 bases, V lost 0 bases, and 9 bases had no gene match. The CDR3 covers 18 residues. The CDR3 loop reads CASSLARGLAGAINEQFF. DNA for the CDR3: TGTGCCAGCAGCTTAGCAAGAGGACTAGCGGGAGCAATAAATGAGCAGTTCTTC.

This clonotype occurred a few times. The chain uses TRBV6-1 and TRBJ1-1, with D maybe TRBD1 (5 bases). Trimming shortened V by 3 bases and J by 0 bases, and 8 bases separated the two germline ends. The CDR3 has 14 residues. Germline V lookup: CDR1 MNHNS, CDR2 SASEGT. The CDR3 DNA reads TGTGCCAGCAGTGAGCGACAGATGAACACTGAAGCTTTCTTT. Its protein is CASSERQMNTEAFF.

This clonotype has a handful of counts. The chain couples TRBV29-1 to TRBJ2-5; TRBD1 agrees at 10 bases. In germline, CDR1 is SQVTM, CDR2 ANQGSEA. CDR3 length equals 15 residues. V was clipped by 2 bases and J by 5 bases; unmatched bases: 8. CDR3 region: CSVEPPTGGRETQYF. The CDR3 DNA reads TGCAGCGTTGAACCCCCGACAGGGGGCCGGGAGACCCAGTACTTC.

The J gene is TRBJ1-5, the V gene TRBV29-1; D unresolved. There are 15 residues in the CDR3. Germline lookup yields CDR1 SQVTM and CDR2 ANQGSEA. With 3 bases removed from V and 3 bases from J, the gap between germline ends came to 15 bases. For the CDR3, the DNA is TGCAGCGTTGATCTGTCCCCCTATACCAATCAGCCCCAGCATTTT. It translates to CSVDLSPYTNQPQHF.

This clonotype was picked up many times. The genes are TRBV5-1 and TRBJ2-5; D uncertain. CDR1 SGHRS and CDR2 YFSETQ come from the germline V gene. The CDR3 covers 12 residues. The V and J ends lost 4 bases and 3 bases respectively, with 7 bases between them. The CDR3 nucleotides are TGCGCCAGCAGCGCTATCGAAGAGACCCAGTACTTC. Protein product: CASSAIEETQYF.

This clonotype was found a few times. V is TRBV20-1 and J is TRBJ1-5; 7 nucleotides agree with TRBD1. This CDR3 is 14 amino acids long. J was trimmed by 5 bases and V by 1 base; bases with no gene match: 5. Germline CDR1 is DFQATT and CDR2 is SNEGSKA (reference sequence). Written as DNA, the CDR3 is TGCAGTGCTAGAGCAGGGGGAGGGCATCAGCCCCAGCATTTT. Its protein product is CSARAGGGHQPQHF.

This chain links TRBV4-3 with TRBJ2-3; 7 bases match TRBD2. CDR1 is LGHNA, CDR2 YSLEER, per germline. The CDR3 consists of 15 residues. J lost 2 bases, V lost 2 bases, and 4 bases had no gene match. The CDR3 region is CASSQTRDYTDTQYF. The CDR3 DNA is TGCGCCAGCAGCCAAACTAGGGACTACACAGATACGCAGTATTTT.

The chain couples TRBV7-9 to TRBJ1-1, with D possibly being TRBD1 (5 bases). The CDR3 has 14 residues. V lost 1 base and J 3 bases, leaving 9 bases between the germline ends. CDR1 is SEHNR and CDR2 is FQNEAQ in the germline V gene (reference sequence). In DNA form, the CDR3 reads TGTGCCAGCAGCTTAGGATTGGGGCACACTGAAGCTTTCTTT. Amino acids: CASSLGLGHTEAFF. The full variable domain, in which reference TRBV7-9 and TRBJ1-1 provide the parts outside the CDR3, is DTGVSQNPRHKITKRGQNVTFRCDPISEHNRLYWYRQTLGQGPEFLTYFQNEAQLEKSRLLSDRFSAERPKGSFSTLEIQRTEQGDSAMYLCASSLGLGHTEAFFGQGTRLTVV.

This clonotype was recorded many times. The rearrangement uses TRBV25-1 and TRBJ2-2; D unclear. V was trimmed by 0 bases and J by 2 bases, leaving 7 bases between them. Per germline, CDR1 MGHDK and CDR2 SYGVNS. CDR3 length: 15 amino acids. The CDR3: CASSEYTYNTGELFF. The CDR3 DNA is TGTGCCAGCAGTGAATATACCTATAACACCGGGGAGCTGTTTTTT. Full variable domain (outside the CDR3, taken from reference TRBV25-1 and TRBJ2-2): EADIYQTPRYLVIGTGKKITLECSQTMGHDKMYWYQQDPGMELHLIHYSYGVNSTEKGDLSSESTVSRIRTEHFPLTLESARPSHTSQYLCASSEYTYNTGELFFGEGSRLTVL.